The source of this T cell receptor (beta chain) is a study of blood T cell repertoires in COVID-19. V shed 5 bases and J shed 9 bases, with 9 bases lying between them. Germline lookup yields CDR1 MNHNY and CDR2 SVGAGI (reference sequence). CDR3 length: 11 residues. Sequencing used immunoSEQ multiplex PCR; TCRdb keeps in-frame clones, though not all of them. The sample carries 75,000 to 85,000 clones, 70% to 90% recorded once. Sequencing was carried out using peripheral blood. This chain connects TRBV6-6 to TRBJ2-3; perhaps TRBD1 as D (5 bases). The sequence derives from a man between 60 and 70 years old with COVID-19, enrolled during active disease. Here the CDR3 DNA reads TGTGCCAGCAGTGACCGACAGACGCAGTATTTT. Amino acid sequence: CASSDRQTQYF.